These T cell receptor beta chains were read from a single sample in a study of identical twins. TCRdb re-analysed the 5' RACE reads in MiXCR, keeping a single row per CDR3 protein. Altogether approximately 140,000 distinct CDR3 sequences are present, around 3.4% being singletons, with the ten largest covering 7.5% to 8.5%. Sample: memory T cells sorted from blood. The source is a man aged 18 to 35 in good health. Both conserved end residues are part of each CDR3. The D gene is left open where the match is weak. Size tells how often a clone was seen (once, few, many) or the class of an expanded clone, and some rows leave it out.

cdr3_aa: CATRGGGAAQPQHF
cdr3_nt: TGTGCCACCCGAGGTGGGGGCGCCGCTCAGCCCCAGCATTTT
j_call: TRBJ1-5
clone_size: many
d_call: NA
v_call: TRBV19

cdr3_aa: CASGVTGHYGYTF
cdr3_nt: TGCGCCAGCGGCGTCACCGGGCACTATGGCTACACCTTC
j_call: TRBJ1-2
clone_size: many
d_call: NA
v_call: TRBV4-3

cdr3_aa: CASSPSGTGQPQHF
cdr3_nt: TGTGCCAGCTCACCGTCCGGGACAGGTCAGCCCCAGCATTTT
j_call: TRBJ1-5
clone_size: NA
d_call: TRBD1
v_call: TRBV18

cdr3_aa: CASSLAWPGGPGETQYF
cdr3_nt: TGTGCCAGCAGTTTAGCGTGGCCGGGAGGACCCGGGGAGACCCAGTACTTC
j_call: TRBJ2-5
clone_size: many
d_call: TRBD2
v_call: TRBV12-3/TRBV12-4

cdr3_aa: CASSSDSTDTQYF
cdr3_nt: TGTGCCAGCAGCTCCGACAGCACAGATACGCAGTATTTT
j_call: TRBJ2-3
clone_size: many
d_call: NA
v_call: TRBV7-8

cdr3_aa: CASSLGLGNTGELFF
cdr3_nt: TGTGCCAGCAGCTTAGGTCTGGGGAACACCGGGGAGCTGTTTTTT
j_call: TRBJ2-2
clone_size: many
d_call: NA
v_call: TRBV11-2

cdr3_aa: CASSLQASNTEAFF
cdr3_nt: TGTGCCAGCTCACTGCAGGCATCGAACACTGAAGCTTTCTTT
j_call: TRBJ1-1
clone_size: NA
d_call: NA
v_call: TRBV18

cdr3_aa: CASSPIAGNTEAFF
cdr3_nt: TGTGCCAGCAGCCCAATCGCGGGGAACACTGAAGCTTTCTTT
j_call: TRBJ1-1
clone_size: many
d_call: NA
v_call: TRBV7-8

cdr3_aa: CASSAVGEGYEQFF
cdr3_nt: TGTGCCAGCAGCGCTGTCGGGGAGGGATATGAGCAGTTCTTC
j_call: TRBJ2-1
clone_size: many
d_call: TRBD2
v_call: TRBV7-9

cdr3_aa: CSARRDSVTGELFF
cdr3_nt: TGCAGTGCTAGGAGGGACAGTGTCACCGGGGAGCTGTTTTTT
j_call: TRBJ2-2
clone_size: many
d_call: TRBD1
v_call: TRBV20-1

cdr3_aa: CASGPGTHLFSYNEQFF
cdr3_nt: TGCGCCAGCGGACCCGGGACACATCTCTTCTCCTACAATGAGCAGTTCTTC
j_call: TRBJ2-1
clone_size: many
d_call: NA
v_call: TRBV5-1

cdr3_aa: CASSLEWGPTYTDTQYF
cdr3_nt: TGCGCCAGCAGCTTGGAATGGGGACCGACTTACACAGATACGCAGTATTTT
j_call: TRBJ2-3
clone_size: many
d_call: NA
v_call: TRBV5-1

cdr3_aa: CASSHLAAQETQYF
cdr3_nt: TGTGCCAGCAGCCATCTAGCGGCCCAAGAGACCCAGTACTTC
j_call: TRBJ2-5
clone_size: many
d_call: TRBD2
v_call: TRBV3-1